Sequencing of this TCR beta chain was carried out in a study of blood T cell repertoires in COVID-19. For the study at large: The origin of the acute and convalescent COVID-19 samples was the United States, Italy and Spain. Sample material is recorded as cDNA or gDNA derived from T cells, B-cell-depleted T cells, or PBMCs.

The CDR3 is 16 residues long. V was pared by 3 bases and J by 8 bases, with 23 bases between. CDR1 is DFQATT, CDR2 SNEGSKA, per germline (reference sequence). In the authors' workflow: Estimation of nucleated cell counts was performed using reference gene primer amplification. Libraries were prepared by immunoSEQ multiplex PCR; TCRdb keeps only in-frame clonotypes and omits some of them. V and J calls and clone size are as listed in that table; D and trimming were resolved from the DNA. The sample holds about 260,000 clones, about 80% seen once. This TCR was sampled from a woman aged 80 or over with acute or convalescent COVID-19. The chain carries TRBV20-1 and TRBJ2-1; either TRBD1 or TRBD2 may fit D (5 bases each). Sequenced material: peripheral blood. The CDR3: CSASGGIANNGDEQFF. The DNA of the CDR3 is TGCAGTGCTAGTGGGGGTATAGCAAATAACGGGGATGAGCAGTTCTTC.